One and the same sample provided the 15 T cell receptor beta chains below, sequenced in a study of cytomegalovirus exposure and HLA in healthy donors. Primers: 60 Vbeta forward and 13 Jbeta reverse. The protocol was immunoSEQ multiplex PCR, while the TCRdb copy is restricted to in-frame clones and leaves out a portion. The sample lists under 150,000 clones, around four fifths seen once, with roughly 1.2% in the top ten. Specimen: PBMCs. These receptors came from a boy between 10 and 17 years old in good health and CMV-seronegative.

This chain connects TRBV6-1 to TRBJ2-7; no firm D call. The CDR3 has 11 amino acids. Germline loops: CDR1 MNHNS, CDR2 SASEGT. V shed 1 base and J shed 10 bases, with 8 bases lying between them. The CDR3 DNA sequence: TGTGCCAGCAGTGAAGGCGTCTTACAGTACTTC. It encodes CASSEGVLQYF.

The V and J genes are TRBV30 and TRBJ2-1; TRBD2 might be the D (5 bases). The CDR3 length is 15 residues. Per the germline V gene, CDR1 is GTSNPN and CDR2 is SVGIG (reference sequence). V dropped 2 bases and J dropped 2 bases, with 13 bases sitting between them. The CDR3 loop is CAWSIGNLAYNEQFF. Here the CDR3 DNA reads TGTGCCTGGAGTATCGGGAACCTCGCCTACAATGAGCAGTTCTTC.

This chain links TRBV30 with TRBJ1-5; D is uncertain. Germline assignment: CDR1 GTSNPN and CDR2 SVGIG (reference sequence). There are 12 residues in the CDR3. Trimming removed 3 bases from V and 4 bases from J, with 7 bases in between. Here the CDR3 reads CAWRQENQPQHF. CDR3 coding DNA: TGTGCCTGGAGGCAAGAGAATCAGCCCCAGCATTTT.

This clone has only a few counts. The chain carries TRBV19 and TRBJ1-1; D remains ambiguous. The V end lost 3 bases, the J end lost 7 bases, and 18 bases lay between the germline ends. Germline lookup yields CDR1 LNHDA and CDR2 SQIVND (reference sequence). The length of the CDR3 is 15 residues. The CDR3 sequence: CASSIPWRNSYEAFF. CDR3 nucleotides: TGTGCCAGTAGTATCCCCTGGCGAAACAGCTATGAAGCTTTCTTT.

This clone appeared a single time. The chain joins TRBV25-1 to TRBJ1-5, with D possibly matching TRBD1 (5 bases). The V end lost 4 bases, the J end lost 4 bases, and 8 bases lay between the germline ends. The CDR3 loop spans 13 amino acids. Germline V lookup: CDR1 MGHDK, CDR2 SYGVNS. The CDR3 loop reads CASSVSGNQPQHF. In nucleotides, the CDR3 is TGTGCCAGCAGTGTATCAGGGAATCAGCCCCAGCATTTT.

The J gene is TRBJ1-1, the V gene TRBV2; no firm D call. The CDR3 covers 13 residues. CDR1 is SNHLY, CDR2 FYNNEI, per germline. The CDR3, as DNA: TGTGCTACTAGGGCCCATAAAAACACTGAAGCTTTCTTT. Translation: CATRAHKNTEAFF.

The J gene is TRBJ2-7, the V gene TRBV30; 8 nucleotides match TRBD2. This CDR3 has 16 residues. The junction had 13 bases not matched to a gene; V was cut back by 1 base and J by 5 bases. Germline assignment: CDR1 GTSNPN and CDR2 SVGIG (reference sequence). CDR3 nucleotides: TGTGCCTGGAGTGCCGGGGGGGGGCGTTTCAGTCACGAGCAGTACTTC. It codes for CAWSAGGGRFSHEQYF.

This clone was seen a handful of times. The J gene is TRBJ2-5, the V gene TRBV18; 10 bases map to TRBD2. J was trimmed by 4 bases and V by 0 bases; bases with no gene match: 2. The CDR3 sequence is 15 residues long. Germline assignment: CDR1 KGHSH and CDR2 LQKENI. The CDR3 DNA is TGTGCCAGCTCACCACCAGCGGGAGGGGGAGAGACCCAGTACTTC. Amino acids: CASSPPAGGGETQYF.

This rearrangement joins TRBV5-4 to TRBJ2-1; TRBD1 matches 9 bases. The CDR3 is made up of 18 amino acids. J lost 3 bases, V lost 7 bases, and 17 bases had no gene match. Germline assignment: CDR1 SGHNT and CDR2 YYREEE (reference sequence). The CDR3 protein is CASGRTGAGGFIYNEQFF. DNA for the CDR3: TGTGCCAGCGGGCGGACAGGGGCCGGGGGTTTCATCTACAATGAGCAGTTCTTC.

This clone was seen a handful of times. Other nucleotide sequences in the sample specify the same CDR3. The CDR3 nucleotides are TGTGCCATCAGTGAGTCGACAGGGGGCTATGGCTACACCTTC. Its translation is CAISESTGGYGYTF. The chain has TRBV10-3 and TRBJ1-2, with TRBD1 matching 9 bases. V was pared by 0 bases and J by 4 bases, with 0 bases of the junction left unmatched. Germline assignment: CDR1 ENHRY and CDR2 SYGVKD. This CDR3 has 14 residues.

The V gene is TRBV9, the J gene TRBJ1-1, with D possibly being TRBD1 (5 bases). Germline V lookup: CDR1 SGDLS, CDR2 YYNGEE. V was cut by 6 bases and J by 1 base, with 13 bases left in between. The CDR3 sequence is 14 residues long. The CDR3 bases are TGTGCCAGCACCCCGACAGACACGAACACTGAAGCTTTCTTT. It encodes CASTPTDTNTEAFF.

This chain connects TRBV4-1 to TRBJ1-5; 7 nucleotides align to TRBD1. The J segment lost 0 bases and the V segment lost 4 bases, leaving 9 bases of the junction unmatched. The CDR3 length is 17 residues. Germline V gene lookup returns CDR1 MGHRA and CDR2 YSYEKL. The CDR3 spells CASSPGGRRDSNQPQHF. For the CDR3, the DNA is TGCGCCAGCAGCCCAGGGGGTCGACGGGATAGCAATCAGCCCCAGCATTTT.

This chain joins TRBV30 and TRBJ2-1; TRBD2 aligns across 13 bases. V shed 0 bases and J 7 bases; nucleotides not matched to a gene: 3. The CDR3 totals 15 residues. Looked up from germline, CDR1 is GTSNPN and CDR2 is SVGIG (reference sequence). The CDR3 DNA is TGTGCCTGGAGTGTACGGACTAGCGGGAGAAATGAGCAGTTCTTC. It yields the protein CAWSVRTSGRNEQFF.

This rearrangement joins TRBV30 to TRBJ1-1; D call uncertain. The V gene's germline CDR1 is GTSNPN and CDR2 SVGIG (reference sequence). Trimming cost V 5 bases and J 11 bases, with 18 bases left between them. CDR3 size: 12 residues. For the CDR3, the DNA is TGTGCCTGGGGGAGGATTCTTAGTGGGGCTTTCTTT. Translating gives CAWGRILSGAFF.

The CDR3 loop is CASSTVSWRATDTQYF. The CDR3 nucleotides are TGTGCCAGCAGCACCGTAAGTTGGAGGGCCACAGATACGCAGTATTTT. The V gene is TRBV5-4, the J gene TRBJ2-3, with D tentatively TRBD2 (6 bases). From germline, CDR1 is SGHNT and CDR2 YYREEE (reference sequence). V was trimmed by 4 bases and J by 2 bases, leaving 17 bases between them. This CDR3 is built from 16 residues.